A single sample is the source of the 2 T cell receptor beta chains below, sequenced in a study of blood T cell repertoires in COVID-19. Profiled with immunoSEQ multiplex PCR; TCRdb holds only in-frame clones, not every one. In the table there are under 200,000 clones, about 90% of which are singletons. Specimen: peripheral blood. The source of these receptors is a man between 18 and 29 years old with active or convalescent COVID-19.

There are a few counts of this clone. The V and J genes are TRBV7-8 and TRBJ2-7; TRBD2 is a possible D gene (6 bases). CDR3 length: 15 residues. Germline V gene lookup returns CDR1 SGHVS and CDR2 FQNEAQ. Between the trimmed V and J ends, which lost 5 bases and 2 bases, there was a span of 16 bases. CDR3 sequence: CASSPRMGGPYEQYF. DNA of the CDR3: TGTGCCAGCAGCCCCCGAATGGGGGGACCCTACGAGCAGTACTTC.

The chain carries TRBV14 and TRBJ1-4, with a tentative D call TRBD1 (5 bases). CDR1 and CDR2 from the germline V gene are SGHDN and FVKESK. The V end was cut by 0 bases, the J end by 16 bases, with 15 bases between. CDR3 length equals 13 residues. The DNA for the CDR3 is TGTGCCAGCAGCCAAGAACGGGACTCAAAGGCGTTTTTT. As protein: CASSQERDSKAFF.